The 17 T cell receptor beta chains presented below share a single source sample, sequenced in a study of CD8 T cells in ankylosing spondylitis. Whole-study findings and limits: Several highly homologous variants made up a TCR beta motif, and this motif appeared characteristic of ankylosing spondylitis blood.

From the 5' RACE reads, TCRdb called clonotypes with MiXCR, one entry per CDR3 protein. The data hold around 450,000 distinct CDR3 sequences, with 26% observed a single time. The antigens these receptors bind are not known. Material for sequencing was blood, either unsorted or a sorted T cell fraction (not recorded which). These receptors all stem from a male donor with ankylosing spondylitis.

This clonotype appeared a few times. The rearrangement joins TRBV29-1 to TRBJ1-2; the match to TRBD1 covers 8 bases. The length of the CDR3 is 13 residues. Germline lookup yields CDR1 SQVTM and CDR2 ANQGSEA. J gave up 3 bases and V 5 bases, and 5 bases lay outside the gene matches. CDR3 residues: CSVIQGEDYGYTF. For the CDR3, the DNA is TGCAGCGTTATACAGGGGGAAGACTATGGCTACACCTTC.

This clonotype turned up a few times. This sequence joins TRBV7-9 and TRBJ2-1; D remains ambiguous. This CDR3 is built from 16 residues. The germline CDR1 and CDR2 sequences are SEHNR and FQNEAQ (reference sequence). V was clipped by 5 bases and J by 3 bases, with 17 bases between them. The DNA of the CDR3 is TGTGCCAGCAGCCCACCGGGCCCGGACCTCTACAATGAGCAGTTCTTC. Translated, it gives CASSPPGPDLYNEQFF.

In its sample, this clonotype was seen many times. This chain uses TRBV20-1 with TRBJ2-3, with D possibly being TRBD1 (6 bases). The length of the CDR3 is 14 residues. The V and J ends lost 3 bases and 1 base respectively, with 11 bases between them. Germline V CDR1 and CDR2: DFQATT, SNEGSKA (reference sequence). CDR3 sequence reads: CSARRQVRTDTQYF. For the CDR3, the DNA is TGCAGTGCTAGGAGACAGGTCCGCACAGATACGCAGTATTTT.

The V call is TRBV27, the J call TRBJ1-2; 8 nucleotides agree with TRBD1. Germline trimming cut 3 bases from V and 3 bases from J; bases unmatched to any gene: 6. CDR3 length equals 15 residues. Germline CDR1 is MNHEY and CDR2 is SMNVEV (reference sequence). CDR3 sequence reads: CASSFSGGPYYGYTF. Written as DNA, the CDR3 is TGTGCCAGCAGTTTTTCAGGGGGCCCCTACTATGGCTACACCTTC.

This clonotype was counted at least ten times. This sequence joins TRBV20-1 and TRBJ2-2; possible D gene TRBD2, 5 bases. The CDR3 has 15 residues. The germline V and J ends were trimmed by 4 bases and 0 bases, with 12 bases remaining between them. Germline assignment: CDR1 DFQATT and CDR2 SNEGSKA (reference sequence). CDR3 DNA: TGCAGTGCTACCCGTCTAGCAGCGAACACCGGGGAGCTGTTTTTT. It encodes CSATRLAANTGELFF.

V is TRBV3-1 and J is TRBJ1-5; D remains ambiguous. V lost 4 bases and J 3 bases, leaving 13 bases between the germline ends. The CDR3 is 15 amino acids. Germline values: CDR1 LGHDT, CDR2 YNNKEL (reference sequence). CDR3 sequence reads: CASSPDLQPNQPQHF. CDR3 bases: TGTGCCAGCAGCCCCGATTTACAACCCAATCAGCCCCAGCATTTT.

This clonotype appeared once. The rearrangement joins TRBV12-5 to TRBJ2-7, with D perhaps matching TRBD1 (5 bases). The V and J ends lost 0 bases and 6 bases respectively, with 12 bases between them. The CDR3 contains 14 residues. Germline V CDR1 and CDR2: LGHNT, FRNRAP. In DNA, the CDR3 is TGTGCTAGTGGTTTGGTAGGCAGGGATTGCGAGCAGTACGTC. It encodes CASGLVGRDCEQYV.

This clonotype has just a few counts. The V call is TRBV7-8, the J call TRBJ2-1, with D tentatively TRBD2 (5 bases). Looked up from germline, CDR1 is SGHVS and CDR2 is FQNEAQ. This CDR3 is built from 16 residues. Trimming removed 4 bases from V and 3 bases from J, with 16 bases in between. This chain's CDR3 is CASSSVREIGYNEQFF. CDR3 sequence (DNA): TGTGCCAGCAGCTCCGTGAGGGAGATCGGCTACAATGAGCAGTTCTTC.

The sample holds a few counts of this clonotype. V gene TRBV12-3 or TRBV12-4 combines with J gene TRBJ2-1, with 9 bases matching TRBD2. This CDR3 contains 15 residues. The ends lost 6 bases at V and 6 bases at J; junction bases unmatched: 9. The CDR3 bases are TGTGCCAGCAGCGCGATAGCGGGAGTTCTCAATGAGCAGTTCTTC. Amino acids: CASSAIAGVLNEQFF.

This clonotype was recorded a few times. The gene calls are TRBV29-1 and TRBJ1-1; D not certain. The CDR3 sequence is 12 residues long. Germline values: CDR1 SQVTM, CDR2 ANQGSEA. V was trimmed by 7 bases and J by 2 bases, leaving 11 bases between them. CDR3 sequence reads: CSAMAGNTEAFF. As DNA, the CDR3 is TGCAGCGCCATGGCGGGAAACACTGAAGCTTTCTTT.

The chain couples TRBV24-1 to TRBJ2-5, with TRBD1 matching over 8 bases. Germline V gene sequence: CDR1 KGHDR, CDR2 SFDVKD. The CDR3 is made up of 15 amino acids. V trimming: 3 bases; J trimming: 4 bases; junction bases outside the gene matches: 6. The CDR3 DNA is TGTGCCACCAGTGATCCCCAGGGGGCGGGAGAGACCCAGTACTTC. This sequence encodes CATSDPQGAGETQYF.

This clonotype has a count of ten or more. V is TRBV10-3 and J is TRBJ2-7; D gene unclear. The CDR3 is made up of 12 amino acids. Trimming left V 2 bases short and J 7 bases short, with 9 bases between. The germline CDR1 and CDR2 sequences are ENHRY and SYGVKD. CDR3 nucleotides: TGTGCCATCAGTGAGGTTGGTTGGGAGCAGTACGTC. Translating it yields CAISEVGWEQYV.

This chain joins TRBV2 and TRBJ1-4, with no clear D. The CDR3 sequence is 12 residues long. Germline V gene data show CDR1 as SNHLY and CDR2 as FYNNEI. Trimming took 8 bases from V and 5 from J, leaving 9 bases between them. The CDR3 reads CASSQGNEKLFF. In DNA, the CDR3 is TGTGCCAGCTCGCAAGGAAATGAAAAACTGTTTTTT.

This chain uses TRBV3-1 with TRBJ2-1; a possible D gene is TRBD2 (5 bases). Trimming cost V 1 base and J 9 bases, with 19 bases left between them. Germline V gene lookup returns CDR1 LGHDT and CDR2 YNNKEL (reference sequence). The CDR3 has 16 residues. The CDR3 DNA reads TGTGCCAGCAGCCAAGGTCAGAGGCCCGAGAGCGGTGAGCAGTTCTTC. Its protein product is CASSQGQRPESGEQFF.

The V call is TRBV3-1, the J call TRBJ1-1, with D maybe TRBD1 (5 bases). CDR3 length: 15 residues. V was clipped by 0 bases and J by 4 bases, with 12 bases between them. Germline assignment: CDR1 LGHDT and CDR2 YNNKEL (reference sequence). The CDR3 spells CASSQDALGGTEAFF. The CDR3 region has the DNA TGTGCCAGCAGCCAAGACGCCCTGGGGGGCACTGAAGCTTTCTTT.

A word on this clonotype: This is likely a read error, given that the CDR3 carries no conserved phenylalanine or tryptophan at its end. The chain links TRBV20-1 to TRBJ2-1; TRBD2 matches at 10 bases. The CDR3 consists of 16 residues. V trimming: 3 bases; J trimming: 5 bases; junction bases outside the gene matches: 10. From germline, CDR1 is DFQATT and CDR2 SNEGSKA (reference sequence). CDR3 loop: CSASRLAGFTNNEQFS. The DNA of the CDR3 is TGCAGTGCTAGCCGACTAGCGGGCTTTACTAACAATGAGCAGTTCTCC.

The gene calls are TRBV7-9 and TRBJ2-6, with 8 bases aligning to TRBD1. The CDR3 runs 16 residues. V lost 10 bases to trimming and J lost 2 bases; unmatched junction nucleotides: 10. The V gene's germline CDR1 is SEHNR and CDR2 FQNEAQ (reference sequence). Written as DNA, the CDR3 is TGTGCCACCCCTACAGGGGGGAGAACTGGGGCCAACGTCCTGACTTTC. This sequence encodes CATPTGGRTGANVLTF.